These 26 T cell receptor beta chains came from one sample sequenced in a study of response to subunit inactivated influenza vaccine. In TCRdb, the RT-PCR reads were re-called with MiXCR into one record per CDR3 protein. The sample lists about 530,000 distinct CDR3 sequences; over 10% were seen once. Specimen: PBMCs from blood, collected about 40 days after vaccination. These receptors originate from a man between 50 and 59 years old who received an inactivated influenza vaccine.

This clonotype was counted between two and nine times. J is TRBJ2-2 and V is TRBV18; D call uncertain. V gave up 3 bases and J gave up 7 bases, with 9 bases separating them. The CDR3 covers 13 residues. CDR1 and CDR2 from the germline V gene are KGHSH and LQKENI. As DNA, the CDR3 is TGTGCCAGCTCACCCAGAAGAAGCGGGGAGCTGTTTTTT. This codes for CASSPRRSGELFF.

The V call is TRBV29-1, the J call TRBJ2-5; D is possibly TRBD1 (6 bases). The CDR3 has 14 amino acids. The V end was cut by 5 bases, the J end by 3 bases, with 16 bases between. Germline values: CDR1 SQVTM, CDR2 ANQGSEA. CDR3 region: CSVMSGDIKETQYF. CDR3 bases: TGCAGCGTTATGAGTGGGGACATTAAAGAGACCCAGTACTTC.

V gene TRBV29-1 combines with J gene TRBJ1-4; D ambiguous. Trimming removed 7 bases from V and 4 bases from J, with 10 bases in between. The CDR3 consists of 12 residues. Germline-derived CDR1 and CDR2 are SQVTM and ANQGSEA. CDR3 DNA: TGCAGCGGAGGGTCCCGTAATGAAAAACTGTTTTTT. It codes for CSGGSRNEKLFF.

In its sample, this clonotype was seen a few times. J is TRBJ2-7 and V is TRBV30, with D maybe TRBD2 (7 bases). The CDR3 contains 12 residues. Germline loops: CDR1 GTSNPN, CDR2 SVGIG (reference sequence). The V and J ends lost 7 bases and 3 bases respectively, with 13 bases between them. CDR3 DNA: TGTGCCTCTTCGGGGGGCCTCTACGAGCAGTACTTC. Its translation is CASSGGLYEQYF.

In its sample, this clonotype was seen a few times. CDR3 sequence reads: CSASLGTRRTDTQYF. DNA for the CDR3: TGCAGTGCTAGCCTAGGGACTAGGCGCACAGATACGCAGTATTTT. The rearrangement joins TRBV20-1 to TRBJ2-3, with 8 bases identical to TRBD2. CDR1 and CDR2 (germline): DFQATT, SNEGSKA (reference sequence). The CDR3 length is 15 residues. V lost 3 bases to trimming and J lost 1 base; unmatched junction nucleotides: 6.

This clonotype was observed at least ten times. The chain carries TRBV20-1 and TRBJ2-3, with 7 bases aligning to TRBD2. This CDR3 spans 15 amino acids. The V segment lost 4 bases and the J segment 0 bases; nucleotides outside the gene matches: 7. The germline V gene has CDR1 DFQATT and CDR2 SNEGSKA (reference sequence). CDR3 DNA sequence: TGCAGTGCTACTACTAGCGAATCTAGCACAGATACGCAGTATTTT. This gives the protein CSATTSESSTDTQYF.

In this sample, this clonotype turned up many times. The chain uses TRBV6-5 and TRBJ2-3; unclear D gene. Trimming shortened V by 3 bases and J by 2 bases, and 18 bases separated the two germline ends. The CDR3 totals 17 residues. Per germline, CDR1 MNHEY and CDR2 SVGAGI. The CDR3 DNA reads TGTGCCAGCAGTTATCAGAAAGGGATCGCTCTCACAGATACGCAGTATTTT. Protein: CASSYQKGIALTDTQYF.

With regard to this clonotype: This may stem from a read error, because a much larger clone lies one nucleotide away. The V call is TRBV12-3 or TRBV12-4, the J call TRBJ2-5; maybe TRBD1 (6 bases). V shed 1 base and J shed 5 bases, with 8 bases lying between them. The CDR3 length is 13 residues. The CDR3: CASSLDRVETQYF. The DNA of the CDR3 is TGTGCCAGCAGTTTAGACAGGGTGGAGACCCAGTACTTC.

This clonotype turned up a few times. The junction shows a germline mismatch at one end, possibly a read error. The V gene is TRBV3-1, the J gene TRBJ2-2; D assignment may be TRBD1 or TRBD2 (5 bases each). This CDR3 spans 15 amino acids. CDR1 and CDR2 from the germline V gene are LGHDT and YNNKEL (reference sequence). In DNA form, the CDR3 reads TGTGCCAGCAGCCCGGGGCCAGGGAACGCCGGGGAGCTGTTTTTT. Translation gives CASSPGPGNAGELFF.

V and J are TRBV7-2 and TRBJ1-1; D is possibly TRBD1 (6 bases). The CDR3 has 13 amino acids. Germline values: CDR1 SGHTA, CDR2 FQGNSA. V was trimmed by 4 bases and J by 8 bases, leaving 14 bases between them. The CDR3 is CASSSQGLGEAFF. The DNA for the CDR3 is TGTGCCAGCAGCTCACAGGGATTAGGAGAAGCTTTCTTT.

The chain links TRBV4-2 to TRBJ1-2; D is uncertain. V lost 0 bases and J lost 5, with 10 bases in between. Germline CDR1 and CDR2: LGHNA and YNFKEQ. This CDR3 is built from 14 residues. The DNA of the CDR3 is TGTGCCAGCAGCCAAGAGGGCAGACCATATGGCTACACCTTC. It translates to CASSQEGRPYGYTF.

The CDR3 sequence: CASSYGTGGLEYF. The CDR3 DNA reads as TGTGCCAGCAGTTACGGGACAGGGGGCCTGGAGTATTTT. V usage is TRBV6-5 and J usage is TRBJ2-3, with 12 nucleotides matching TRBD1. Germline V gene lookup returns CDR1 MNHEY and CDR2 SVGAGI. The CDR3 consists of 13 residues. After removal of 2 bases from V and 13 bases from J, the junction contained 4 bases not matched to a gene.

This clonotype was seen repeatedly, ten times or more. This chain uses TRBV6-5 with TRBJ2-1; D remains ambiguous. V lost 0 bases and J 0 bases, leaving 6 bases between the germline ends. This CDR3 is 15 amino acids long. The V gene's germline CDR1 is MNHEY and CDR2 SVGAGI. The CDR3 DNA reads as TGTGCCAGCAGTTACTCGAAAAACTCCTACAATGAGCAGTTCTTC. Protein sequence: CASSYSKNSYNEQFF.

The sample holds a few counts of this clonotype. The chain uses TRBV7-2 and TRBJ2-1; D call uncertain. CDR1 and CDR2 (germline): SGHTA, FQGNSA. The CDR3 contains 12 residues. V was shortened by 4 bases and J by 6 bases, with 7 bases between the two germline ends. CDR3 region: CASSSFGNEQFF. The CDR3 nucleotides are TGTGCCAGCAGCTCCTTTGGCAATGAGCAGTTCTTC.

The V call is TRBV7-2, the J call TRBJ2-7, with D unclear. The CDR3 consists of 12 residues. Germline CDR1 reads SGHTA; CDR2 reads FQGNSA. V was shortened by 3 bases and J by 5 bases, with 8 bases between the two germline ends. The CDR3 protein is CASSFGQHEQYF. The CDR3 DNA reads as TGTGCCAGCAGCTTCGGGCAGCACGAGCAGTACTTC.

CDR3 coding DNA: TGTGCCATCAGTGACCCCGGGACAAACACCGGGGAGCTGTTTTTT. This gives the protein CAISDPGTNTGELFF. The chain recombines TRBV10-3 with TRBJ2-2, with D possibly being TRBD1 (6 bases). This CDR3 region has 15 residues. CDR1 is ENHRY, CDR2 SYGVKD, per germline. V lost 3 bases, J lost 2 bases, and 10 bases lay in between.

This clonotype was counted many times. This chain links TRBV7-6 with TRBJ2-7, with a tentative D call TRBD1 (5 bases). V was clipped by 2 bases and J by 0 bases, with 8 bases between them. This CDR3 comprises 14 residues. CDR1 is SGHVS and CDR2 is FNYEAQ in the germline V gene. In nucleotides, the CDR3 is TGTGCCAGCAGCTTAAGACAGACCTCCTACGAGCAGTACTTC. Encoded protein: CASSLRQTSYEQYF.

The table lists this clonotype with a few counts. This chain connects TRBV14 to TRBJ2-1; D is ambiguous. This CDR3 has 16 residues. Trimming stripped 4 bases from V and 2 bases from J, with 15 bases between. In germline, CDR1 is SGHDN, CDR2 FVKESK. This CDR3 reads CASSPAVTRTYNEQFF. The CDR3 DNA is TGTGCCAGCAGCCCCGCAGTGACTCGGACCTACAATGAGCAGTTCTTC. The variable domain in full, with the rest retrieved from reference TRBV14 and TRBJ2-1, is EAGVTQFPSHSVIEKGQTVTLRCDPISGHDNLYWYRRVMGKEIKFLLHFVKESKQDESGMPNNRFLAERTGGTYSTLKVQPAELEDSGVYFCASSPAVTRTYNEQFFGPGTRLTVL.

This chain uses TRBV2 with TRBJ2-6; perhaps TRBD1 as D (5 bases). This CDR3 is 15 amino acids long. CDR1 is SNHLY and CDR2 is FYNNEI in the germline V gene. Deletions cut 8 bases from V and 4 bases from J, with 15 bases between. CDR3 DNA sequence: TGTGCCAGCTCAGAGCAGGGTAGAGGGGCCAACGTCCTGACTTTC. This translates into CASSEQGRGANVLTF.

In its sample, this clonotype was seen a few times. The CDR3 sequence is CSAAGQADEKLFF. CDR3 DNA sequence: TGCAGTGCCGCGGGACAGGCAGATGAAAAACTGTTTTTT. The gene calls are TRBV20-1 and TRBJ1-4; 8 nucleotides align to TRBD1. The germline CDR1 and CDR2 sequences are DFQATT and SNEGSKA (reference sequence). CDR3 length: 13 amino acids. The trim removed 6 bases at V and 6 bases at J, leaving 6 bases unmatched.

This clonotype was seen a handful of times. The chain couples TRBV5-1 to TRBJ2-7, with a weak D call TRBD1 (6 bases). CDR3 size: 13 residues. V lost 4 bases and J lost 7, with 15 bases in between. Germline V lookup: CDR1 SGHRS, CDR2 YFSETQ. CDR3: CASSKLQGREQYF. The CDR3 DNA sequence: TGCGCCAGCAGCAAATTACAGGGTCGAGAGCAGTACTTC.

V usage is TRBV27 and J usage is TRBJ2-7, with 13 bases matching TRBD2. V lost 5 bases and J lost 5; bases outside the gene matches: 15. The germline gives CDR1 MNHEY, CDR2 SMNVEV (reference sequence). The CDR3 is made up of 18 amino acids. CDR3: CASSPLRTGTSGIDEQYF. CDR3 coding DNA: TGTGCCAGCAGTCCCCTCCGTACCGGGACTAGCGGGATCGACGAGCAGTACTTC.

This clonotype was seen a few times. The chain is built from TRBV6-4 and TRBJ1-2; maybe TRBD1 (6 bases). The V and J ends lost 4 bases and 4 bases respectively, with 16 bases between them. The germline V gene encodes CDR1 MRHNA and CDR2 SNTAGT. The CDR3 contains 15 residues. The chain's CDR3 is CASSADSGTTYGYTF. DNA of the CDR3: TGTGCCAGCAGTGCGGACTCAGGGACAACCTATGGCTACACCTTC.

This clonotype was seen a handful of times. This chain joins TRBV4-1 and TRBJ2-1, with TRBD2 as a possible D gene (7 bases). Germline V gene data show CDR1 as MGHRA and CDR2 as YSYEKL. The V gene lost 5 bases and the J gene lost 2 bases, with 13 bases spanning the gap. The CDR3 spans 15 residues. The CDR3, as DNA: TGCGCCAGCAGCGGGGGGCGGGGGCCCTACAATGAGCAGTTCTTC. Translation gives CASSGGRGPYNEQFF.

CDR3 nucleotides: TGTGCCAGCCACCAGGGGAGAGGGCAGTTCTTC. Translation: CASHQGRGQFF. This sequence joins TRBV6-2 or TRBV6-3 and TRBJ2-1; tentative D call: TRBD1 (6 bases). Germline CDR1 MNHEY, CDR2 SVGEGT. V dropped 8 bases and J dropped 12 bases, with 14 bases sitting between them. CDR3 length equals 11 residues.

The chain combines TRBV5-1 with TRBJ2-2; TRBD2 might be the D (6 bases). V was shortened by 4 bases and J by 1 base, with 14 bases between the two germline ends. There are 16 residues in the CDR3. Germline V lookup: CDR1 SGHRS, CDR2 YFSETQ. The CDR3 reads CASSLRGTQNTGELFF. In nucleotides, the CDR3 is TGCGCCAGCAGCCTACGGGGGACGCAGAACACCGGGGAGCTGTTTTTT.